This T cell receptor beta chain was captured by sequencing in a study of spatial heterogeneity in lung cancer. Study-level information: Sequences of the beta chain were consistently detected in greater numbers than alpha-chain sequences. The mean occurrence of each unique TCR and UMI combination in raw reads exceeded eight. Whole-study findings and limits: The study found ubiquitous expanded tumor TCRs in blood more at resection than follow-up.

V was trimmed by 7 bases and J by 3 bases, leaving 10 bases between them. The CDR3 loop spans 13 amino acids. In germline, CDR1 is SGDLS, CDR2 YYNGEE. Single TCR cDNA molecules each had their own unique molecular identifier. MiXCR, run by TCRdb on the 5' RACE reads, gives a single entry per CDR3 protein. This sample has 20,000 to 25,000 distinct CDR3 sequences; around 5% occur once, and the top ten carry 7.4%. The sample's time point: sample taken at primary tumor resection. The authors sequenced whole RNA from tumor, nontumor lung or frozen PBMC without sorting. This clonotype is classed as medium-sized. Its antigen remains unknown.

Material: PBMCs, obtained at surgery. The chain uses TRBV9 and TRBJ2-2; D gene uncertain. The sequence came from a male donor with early-stage non-small cell lung cancer. The CDR3 region has the DNA TGTGCCAGCGGGGTAGATTACACCGGGGAGCTGTTTTTT. This codes for CASGVDYTGELFF.